A single sample gave rise to the 25 T cell receptor beta chains below, sequenced in a study of blood T cell repertoires in COVID-19 (dated by TCRdb to the early 2020s). Library creation used the immunoSEQ multiplex PCR assay. The source is immuneACCESS, and TCRdb retained only in-frame sequences with V and J called. Part of the clones is not carried over; for the studies checked, unresolved V genes explain less than half of this, and the remainder is unexplained. The sample contains approximately 280,000 clones, approximately 89% of them found a single time. The ten largest clones take up roughly 1.8% of the sample. Material for sequencing was PBMCs or T cells enriched from blood (not recorded which). The origin of the receptors is a woman aged 60-75 years who had recovered from COVID-19.

V and J are TRBV6-5 and TRBJ1-2; D not resolved. The ends were cut back, 6 bases at V and 2 bases at J, with 13 bases in the middle. Germline V lookup: CDR1 MNHEY, CDR2 SVGAGI. The CDR3 runs 14 residues. The CDR3 bases are TGTGCCAGCAGGACGGCGGTTCTAAACTATGGCTACACCTTC. Its protein is CASRTAVLNYGYTF.

This chain joins TRBV6-1 and TRBJ1-5; D call uncertain. Germline values: CDR1 MNHNS, CDR2 SASEGT. V gave up 3 bases and J gave up 4 bases, with 7 bases separating them. This CDR3 has 13 residues. DNA of the CDR3: TGTGCCAGCAGTGACCCTTTTAATCAGCCCCAGCATTTT. The encoded protein is CASSDPFNQPQHF.

In DNA, the CDR3 is TGTGCCAGCACCCAGGGTATTGGTCAGCCCCAGCATTTT. It is translated as CASTQGIGQPQHF. The rearrangement joins TRBV12-3 or TRBV12-4 to TRBJ1-5, with D possibly TRBD1 on 5 matching bases. V shed 7 bases and J shed 6 bases, with 13 bases lying between them. This CDR3 spans 13 amino acids.

This sequence joins TRBV3-1 (or the pseudogene TRBV3-2) and TRBJ1-6; 8 nucleotides match TRBD1. Germline V gives CDR1 LGHDT, CDR2 YNNKEL (reference sequence). The J segment lost 9 bases and the V segment lost 7 bases, leaving 8 bases of the junction unmatched. This CDR3 is 14 amino acids long. The CDR3 reads CASTEDRVGSPLHF. For the CDR3, the DNA is TGTGCCAGCACCGAGGACAGGGTTGGTTCACCCCTCCACTTT.

The V gene is TRBV3-1 (or the pseudogene TRBV3-2), the J gene TRBJ2-7; 7 bases are shared with TRBD2. The CDR3 has 16 residues. Trimming removed 4 bases from V and 4 bases from J; junction bases left unmatched: 13. The germline V gene encodes CDR1 LGHDT and CDR2 YNNKEL (reference sequence). As DNA, the CDR3 is TGTGCCAGCAGCCTCTCCCCTAGCGGAGTAGGGTACGAGCAGTACTTC. The encoded protein is CASSLSPSGVGYEQYF.

The chain joins TRBV28 to TRBJ1-1, with no clear D. The CDR3 extends over 13 amino acids. From germline, CDR1 is MDHEN and CDR2 SYDVKM. V lost 6 bases and J 6 bases, leaving 14 bases between the germline ends. The CDR3 loop reads CASRALPTPEAFF. In DNA, the CDR3 is TGTGCCAGCAGGGCCCTCCCAACCCCTGAAGCTTTCTTT.

Turning to this clone: In the same sample, other DNA sequences code for this CDR3. The V gene is TRBV3-1 (or the pseudogene TRBV3-2), the J gene TRBJ1-5; 7 nucleotides align to TRBD1. Per germline, CDR1 LGHDT and CDR2 YNNKEL (reference sequence). Trimming cost V 1 base and J 4 bases; bases outside gene matches: 1. This CDR3 spans 14 amino acids. CDR3: CASSQATGNQPQHF. In DNA, the CDR3 is TGTGCCAGCAGCCAAGCGACAGGGAATCAGCCCCAGCATTTT.

V usage is TRBV7-3 and J usage is TRBJ1-1, with D possibly matching TRBD1 (6 bases). CDR3 length: 14 residues. Germline CDR1 and CDR2: SGHTA and FQGTGA. Trimming removed 0 bases at V and 3 bases at J, with 8 bases between. The CDR3 DNA reads TGTGCCAGCAGCTTAACCAGGGGAGACACTGAAGCTTTCTTT. This gives the protein CASSLTRGDTEAFF.

V and J are TRBV5-1 and TRBJ2-1; D is unresolved. Germline V gene data show CDR1 as SGHRS and CDR2 as YFSETQ. V was pared by 2 bases and J by 6 bases, with 12 bases between. There are 14 residues in the CDR3. The CDR3, as DNA: TGCGCCAGCAGCTTCAGTATTCCGCCCAATGAGCAGTTCTTC. Protein sequence: CASSFSIPPNEQFF. Drawing the rest from reference TRBV5-1 and TRBJ2-1, the complete variable domain is KAGVTQTPRYLIKTRGQQVTLSCSPISGHRSVSWYQQTPGQGLQFLFEYFSETQRNKGNFPGRFSGRQFSNSRSEMNVSTLELGDSALYLCASSFSIPPNEQFFGPGTRLTVL.

This clone was seen only once. CDR3 residues: CASSLTGGRESEAFF. CDR3 coding DNA: TGTGCCAGCAGCTTGACAGGGGGCCGTGAGTCTGAAGCTTTCTTT. The gene calls are TRBV7-9 and TRBJ1-1; TRBD1 aligns across 10 bases. The CDR3 loop spans 15 amino acids. Trimming cost V 3 bases and J 6 bases; bases outside gene matches: 7. Looked up from germline, CDR1 is SEHNR and CDR2 is FQNEAQ (reference sequence).

In the case of this clone: Germline and junction disagree at one end, which may indicate a read error. The chain employs TRBV12-3 or TRBV12-4 and TRBJ1-5; D not certain. The CDR3 totals 13 residues. In DNA form, the CDR3 reads TGTGCCAGCAGTTTTCTAGAGAATCGGCCCCAGCATTTT. Its translation is CASSFLENRPQHF.

The gene calls are TRBV19 and TRBJ1-2; a possible D gene is TRBD1 (6 bases). Germline CDR1 reads LNHDA; CDR2 reads SQIVND (reference sequence). The CDR3 totals 15 residues. V lost 5 bases, J lost 2 bases, and 15 bases lay in between. CDR3 amino acids: CASSGRFRGNYGYTF. The CDR3 region has the DNA TGTGCCAGTAGTGGCCGTTTCAGGGGAAACTATGGCTACACCTTC.

The chain joins TRBV19 to TRBJ2-7; 9 bases align to TRBD1. Trimming removed 5 bases from V and 3 bases from J; junction bases left unmatched: 5. This CDR3 comprises 14 residues. Per the germline V gene, CDR1 is LNHDA and CDR2 is SQIVND (reference sequence). This CDR3 reads CASSRWDRVYEQYF. The CDR3 nucleotides read TGTGCCAGTAGTCGCTGGGACAGGGTCTACGAGCAGTACTTC.

V usage is TRBV7-9 and J usage is TRBJ2-1, with TRBD1 matching 8 bases. V trimming: 5 bases; J trimming: 4 bases; junction bases outside the gene matches: 10. The CDR3 loop spans 16 amino acids. Germline-derived CDR1 and CDR2 are SEHNR and FQNEAQ (reference sequence). CDR3 sequence (DNA): TGTGCCAGCAGCCCCCCCGGGACAGGACAGTACAATGAGCAGTTCTTC. Its translation is CASSPPGTGQYNEQFF.

The rearrangement uses TRBV19 and TRBJ1-2; no firm D call. This CDR3 comprises 13 residues. The V end lost 5 bases, the J end lost 0 bases, and 7 bases lay between the germline ends. Germline assignment: CDR1 LNHDA and CDR2 SQIVND (reference sequence). CDR3 DNA sequence: TGTGCCAGTAGTGACGGGACTAACTATGGCTACACCTTC. This gives the protein CASSDGTNYGYTF. The variable domain in full, with the rest retrieved from reference TRBV19 and TRBJ1-2, is DGGITQSPKYLFRKEGQNVTLSCEQNLNHDAMYWYRQDPGQGLRLIYYSQIVNDFQKGDIAEGYSVSREKKESFPLTVTSAQKNPTAFYLCASSDGTNYGYTFGSGTRLTVV.

The J gene is TRBJ1-4, the V gene TRBV6-5; 7 bases are a match to TRBD1. V shed 8 bases, J shed 5 bases, and the junction held 8 bases outside the gene matches. The CDR3 runs 14 residues. Germline CDR1 reads MNHEY; CDR2 reads SVGAGI. CDR3 sequence reads: CASRDRAGNEKLFF. As DNA, the CDR3 is TGTGCCAGCCGCGACAGGGCCGGAAATGAAAAACTGTTTTTT.

V usage is TRBV5-1 and J usage is TRBJ1-4, with D possibly being TRBD1 (6 bases). This CDR3 is 13 amino acids long. V shed 4 bases and J shed 8 bases, with 12 bases lying between them. From germline, CDR1 is SGHRS and CDR2 YFSETQ. CDR3 DNA: TGCGCCAGCAGCCCAGGGACAACGGAAAAACTGTTTTTT. Its translation: CASSPGTTEKLFF.

The chain is built from TRBV19 and TRBJ1-2; tentative D call: TRBD1 (6 bases). The CDR3 is 12 residues long. Germline lookup yields CDR1 LNHDA and CDR2 SQIVND (reference sequence). Trimming removed 4 bases from V and 7 bases from J, with 10 bases in between. The CDR3 coding sequence is TGTGCCAGTAGTAGGGACATGCTTGGCTACACCTTC. Translated: CASSRDMLGYTF.

The rearrangement links TRBV24-1 to TRBJ2-6, with TRBD2 matching 11 bases. This CDR3 comprises 20 residues. Unmatched junction bases numbered 12, after V lost 4 bases and J lost 2 bases. Germline values: CDR1 KGHDR, CDR2 SFDVKD. For the CDR3, the DNA is TGTGCCACCAGTGACTCTGGGGCTAGCGGGGGGTACGCTGGGGCCAACGTCCTGACTTTC. It codes for CATSDSGASGGYAGANVLTF.

The count of this clone is one. The rearrangement links TRBV7-9 to TRBJ2-5; D unclear. Trimming shortened V by 1 base and J by 10 bases, and 13 bases separated the two germline ends. The germline V gene has CDR1 SEHNR and CDR2 FQNEAQ (reference sequence). This CDR3 region has 13 residues. The CDR3 bases are TGTGCCAGCAGCTTAGGGTACGGAGAACACCAGTACTTC. This translates into CASSLGYGEHQYF.

The chain links TRBV7-8 to TRBJ2-2, with 9 bases aligning to TRBD2. CDR3 length equals 15 residues. The V segment lost 3 bases and the J segment 6 bases; nucleotides outside the gene matches: 5. The germline V gene has CDR1 SGHVS and CDR2 FQNEAQ. The CDR3 nucleotides read TGTGCCAGCAGCTTGGCGGGAGGGACGGCCGGGGAGCTGTTTTTT. Encoded protein: CASSLAGGTAGELFF.

The rearrangement uses TRBV24-1 and TRBJ1-4; D not certain. The CDR3 is 14 amino acids. V was clipped by 9 bases and J by 2 bases, with 12 bases between them. Germline assignment: CDR1 KGHDR and CDR2 SFDVKD. The CDR3 protein is CATVFEFTNEKLFF. CDR3 DNA: TGTGCCACCGTTTTCGAGTTTACTAATGAAAAACTGTTTTTT.

This chain uses TRBV5-6 with TRBJ1-1; 7 bases are shared with TRBD1. The V segment lost 4 bases and the J segment 4 bases; nucleotides outside the gene matches: 4. Germline-derived CDR1 and CDR2 are SGHDT and YYEEEE. The length of the CDR3 is 13 residues. Here the CDR3 reads CASSHDRATEAFF. The CDR3 bases are TGTGCCAGCAGCCATGACAGGGCCACTGAAGCTTTCTTT.

The J gene is TRBJ2-1, the V gene TRBV11-2, with a possible D match to TRBD2 (5 bases). The CDR3 contains 15 residues. CDR1 SGHAT and CDR2 FQNNGV come from the germline V gene. Between the trimmed V and J ends, which lost 5 bases and 0 bases, there was a span of 11 bases. The CDR3 spells CASSGLASSYNEQFF. In nucleotides, the CDR3 is TGTGCCAGCAGCGGACTGGCAAGCTCCTACAATGAGCAGTTCTTC.

V and J are TRBV27 and TRBJ1-2; a possible D gene is TRBD1 (5 bases). V gave up 7 bases and J gave up 2 bases, with 8 bases separating them. This CDR3 spans 12 amino acids. The germline gives CDR1 MNHEY, CDR2 SMNVEV (reference sequence). The chain's CDR3 is CASKPGNYGYTF. The CDR3 DNA reads TGTGCCAGCAAGCCAGGGAACTATGGCTACACCTTC.